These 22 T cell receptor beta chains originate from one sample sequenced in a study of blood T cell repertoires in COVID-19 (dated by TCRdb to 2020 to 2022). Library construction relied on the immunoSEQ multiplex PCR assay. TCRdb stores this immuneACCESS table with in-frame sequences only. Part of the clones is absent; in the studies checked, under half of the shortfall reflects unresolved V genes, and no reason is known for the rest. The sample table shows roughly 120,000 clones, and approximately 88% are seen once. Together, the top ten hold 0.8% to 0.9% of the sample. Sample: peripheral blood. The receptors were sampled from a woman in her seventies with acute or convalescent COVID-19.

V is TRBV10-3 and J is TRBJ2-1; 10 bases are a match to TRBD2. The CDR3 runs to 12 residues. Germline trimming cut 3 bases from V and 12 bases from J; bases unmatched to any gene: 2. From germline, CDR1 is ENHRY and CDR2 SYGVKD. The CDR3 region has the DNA TGTGCCATCAGTGAATTAGCGGGAGGGCAGTTCTTC. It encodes CAISELAGGQFF.

CDR3 in DNA: TGTGCCAGCAGCCCTGTGGGACAGGGTGGACAAGAGACCCAGTACTTC. This codes for CASSPVGQGGQETQYF. V is TRBV7-2 and J is TRBJ2-5, with 9 bases lining up with TRBD1. Germline V gives CDR1 SGHTA, CDR2 FQGNSA. The CDR3 has 16 residues. The ends lost 5 bases at V and 2 bases at J; junction bases unmatched: 9.

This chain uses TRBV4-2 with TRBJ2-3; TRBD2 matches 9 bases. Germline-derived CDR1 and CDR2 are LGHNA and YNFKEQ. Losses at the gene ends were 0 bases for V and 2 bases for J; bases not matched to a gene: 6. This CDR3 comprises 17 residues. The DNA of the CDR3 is TGTGCCAGCAGCCAAGAGGCTAGCGGGGACCTCACAGATACGCAGTATTTT. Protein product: CASSQEASGDLTDTQYF.

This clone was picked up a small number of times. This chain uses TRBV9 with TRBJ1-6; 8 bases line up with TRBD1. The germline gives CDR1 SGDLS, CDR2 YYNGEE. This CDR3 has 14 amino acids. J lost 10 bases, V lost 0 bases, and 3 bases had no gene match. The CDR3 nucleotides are TGTGCCAGCAGCGTAGAACAGGGGGAGTCACCCCTCCACTTT. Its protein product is CASSVEQGESPLHF.

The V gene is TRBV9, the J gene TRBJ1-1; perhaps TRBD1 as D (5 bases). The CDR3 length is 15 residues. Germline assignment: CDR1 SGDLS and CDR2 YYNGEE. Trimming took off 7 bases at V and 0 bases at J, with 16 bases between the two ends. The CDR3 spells CASSQGGALNTEAFF. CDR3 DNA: TGTGCCAGCTCCCAAGGTGGGGCCCTGAACACTGAAGCTTTCTTT. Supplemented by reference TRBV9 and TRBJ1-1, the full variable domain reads DSGVTQTPKHLITATGQRVTLRCSPRSGDLSVYWYQQSLDQGLQFLIQYYNGEERAKGNILERFSAQQFPDLHSELNLSSLELGDSALYFCASSQGGALNTEAFFGQGTRLTVV.

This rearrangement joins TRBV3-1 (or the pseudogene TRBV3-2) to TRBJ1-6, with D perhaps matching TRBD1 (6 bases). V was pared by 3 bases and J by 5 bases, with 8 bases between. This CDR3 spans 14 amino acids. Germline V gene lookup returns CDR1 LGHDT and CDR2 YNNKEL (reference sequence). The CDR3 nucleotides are TGTGCCAGCAGCCAGGGGGCACATAATTCACCCCTCCACTTT. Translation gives CASSQGAHNSPLHF.

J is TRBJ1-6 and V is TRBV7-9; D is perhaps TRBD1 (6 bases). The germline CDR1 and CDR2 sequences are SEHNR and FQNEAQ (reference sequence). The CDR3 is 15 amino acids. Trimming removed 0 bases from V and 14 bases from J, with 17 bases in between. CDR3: CASSLASAGAGSLHF. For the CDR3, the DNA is TGTGCCAGCAGCTTAGCCTCGGCAGGGGCTGGGTCCCTCCACTTT.

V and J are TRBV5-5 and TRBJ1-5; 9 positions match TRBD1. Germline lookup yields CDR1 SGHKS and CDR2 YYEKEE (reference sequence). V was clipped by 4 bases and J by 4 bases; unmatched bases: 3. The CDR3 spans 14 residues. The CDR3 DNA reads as TGTGCCAGCAGCATGGGACAGGGAAATCAGCCCCAGCATTTT. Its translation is CASSMGQGNQPQHF. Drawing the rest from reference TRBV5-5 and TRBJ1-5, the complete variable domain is DAGVTQSPTHLIKTRGQQVTLRCSPISGHKSVSWYQQVLGQGPQFIFQYYEKEERGRGNFPDRFSARQFPNYSSELNVNALLLGDSALYLCASSMGQGNQPQHFGDGTRLSIL.

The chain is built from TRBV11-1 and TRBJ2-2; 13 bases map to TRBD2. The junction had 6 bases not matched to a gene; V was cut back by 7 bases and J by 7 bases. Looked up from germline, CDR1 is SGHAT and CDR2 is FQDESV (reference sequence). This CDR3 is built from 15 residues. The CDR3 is CASTLGLAGIGELFF. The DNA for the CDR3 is TGTGCCAGCACCCTGGGACTAGCGGGAATCGGGGAGCTGTTTTTT.

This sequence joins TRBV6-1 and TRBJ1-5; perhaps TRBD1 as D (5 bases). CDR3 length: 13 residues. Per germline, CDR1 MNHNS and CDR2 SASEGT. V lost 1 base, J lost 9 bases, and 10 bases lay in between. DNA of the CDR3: TGTGCCAGCAGTGAAGGGGGGGATAGGCCCCAGCATTTT. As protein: CASSEGGDRPQHF.

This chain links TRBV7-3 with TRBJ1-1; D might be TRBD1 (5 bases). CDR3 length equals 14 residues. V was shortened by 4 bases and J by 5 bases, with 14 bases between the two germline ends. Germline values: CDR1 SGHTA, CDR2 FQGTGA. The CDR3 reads CASSSGGERTEAFF. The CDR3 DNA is TGTGCCAGCAGCTCCGGAGGGGAGAGAACTGAAGCTTTCTTT.

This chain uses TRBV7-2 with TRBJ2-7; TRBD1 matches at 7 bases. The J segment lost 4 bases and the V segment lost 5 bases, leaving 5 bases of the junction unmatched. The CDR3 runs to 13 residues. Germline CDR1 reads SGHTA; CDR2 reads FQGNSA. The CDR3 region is CASSATGPYEQYF. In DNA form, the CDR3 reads TGTGCCAGCAGCGCGACAGGGCCGTACGAGCAGTACTTC.

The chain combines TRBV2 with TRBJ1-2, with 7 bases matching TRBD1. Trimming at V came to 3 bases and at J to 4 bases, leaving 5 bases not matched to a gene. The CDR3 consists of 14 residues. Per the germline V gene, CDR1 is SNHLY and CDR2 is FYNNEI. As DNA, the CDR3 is TGTGCCAGCAGTGACCCGGGACAGACCTATGGCTACACCTTC. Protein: CASSDPGQTYGYTF.

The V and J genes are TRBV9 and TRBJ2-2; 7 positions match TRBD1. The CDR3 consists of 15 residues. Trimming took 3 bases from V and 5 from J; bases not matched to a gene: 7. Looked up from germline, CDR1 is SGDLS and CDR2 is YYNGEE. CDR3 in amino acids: CASSGRSGGTGELFF. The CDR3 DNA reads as TGTGCCAGCAGCGGACGCTCAGGGGGAACCGGGGAGCTGTTTTTT.

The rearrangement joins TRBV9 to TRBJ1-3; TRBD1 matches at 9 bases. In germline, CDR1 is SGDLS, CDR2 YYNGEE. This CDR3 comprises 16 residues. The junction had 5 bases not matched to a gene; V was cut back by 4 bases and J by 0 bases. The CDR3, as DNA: TGTGCCAGCAGCCCGGGACAGGGAGGCTCTGGAAACACCATATATTTT. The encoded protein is CASSPGQGGSGNTIYF.

As DNA, the CDR3 is TGTGCCAGCCGTAGGAGGGCTTACGAGCAGTACTTC. As protein: CASRRRAYEQYF. The chain recombines TRBV2 with TRBJ2-7; TRBD2 is a possible D gene (6 bases). The germline V gene encodes CDR1 SNHLY and CDR2 FYNNEI. Trimming removed 8 bases at V and 4 bases at J, with 12 bases between. The CDR3 spans 12 residues.

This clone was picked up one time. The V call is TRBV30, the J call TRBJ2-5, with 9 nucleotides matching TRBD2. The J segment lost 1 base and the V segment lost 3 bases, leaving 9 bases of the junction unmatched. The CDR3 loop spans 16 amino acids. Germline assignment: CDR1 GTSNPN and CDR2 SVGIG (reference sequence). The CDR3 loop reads CAWRAPLAGVQETQYF. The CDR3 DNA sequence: TGTGCCTGGAGGGCACCCTTAGCGGGAGTCCAAGAGACCCAGTACTTC.

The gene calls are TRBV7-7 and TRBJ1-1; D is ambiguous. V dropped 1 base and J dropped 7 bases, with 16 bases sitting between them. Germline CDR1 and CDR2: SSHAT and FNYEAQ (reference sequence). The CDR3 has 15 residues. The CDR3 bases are TGTGCCAGCAGCTTAGGCCGGAGGGAATCGGGTGAAGCTTTCTTT. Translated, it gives CASSLGRRESGEAFF.

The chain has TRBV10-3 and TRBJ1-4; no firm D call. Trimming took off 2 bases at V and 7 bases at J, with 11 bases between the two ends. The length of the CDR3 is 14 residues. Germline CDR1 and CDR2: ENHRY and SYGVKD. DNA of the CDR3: TGTGCCATCAGTGAGGGGCCTCGTACTGAAAAACTGTTTTTT. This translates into CAISEGPRTEKLFF.

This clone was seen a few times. The CDR3 DNA sequence: TGTGCCAGCAGTGAATTGGGACTAGCGGGAGACAATGAGCAGTTCTTC. Translation gives CASSELGLAGDNEQFF. The chain combines TRBV2 with TRBJ2-1, with 14 nucleotides matching TRBD2. Trimming removed 2 bases from V and 5 bases from J; junction bases left unmatched: 2. Germline CDR1 reads SNHLY; CDR2 reads FYNNEI. The CDR3 covers 16 residues.

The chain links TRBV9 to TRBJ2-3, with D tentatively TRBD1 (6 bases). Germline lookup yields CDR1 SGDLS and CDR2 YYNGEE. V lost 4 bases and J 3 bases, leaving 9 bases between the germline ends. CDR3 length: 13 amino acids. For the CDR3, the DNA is TGTGCCAGCAGCTTCACAGGGACAGATACGCAGTATTTT. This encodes CASSFTGTDTQYF.

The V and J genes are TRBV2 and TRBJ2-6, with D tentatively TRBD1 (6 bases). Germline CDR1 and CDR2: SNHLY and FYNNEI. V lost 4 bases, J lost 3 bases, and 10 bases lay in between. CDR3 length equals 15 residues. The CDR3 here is CASSVPGDGANVLTF. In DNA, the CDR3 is TGTGCCAGCAGTGTCCCAGGGGATGGGGCCAACGTCCTGACTTTC.